This T cell receptor beta chain was found in a study of blood T cell repertoires in COVID-19. Study summary: T cells, B-cell-depleted T cells, or PBMCs provided the cDNA or gDNA that served as material.

Using immunoSEQ multiplex PCR, the repertoire was profiled, and TCRdb retains in-frame clones only, with some absent. The sample yields roughly 300,000 clones, 85% seen once. This CDR3 contains 14 residues. Trimming left V 3 bases short and J 1 base short, with 8 bases between. The germline V gene has CDR1 KGHSH and CDR2 LQKENI. The TCR originated in a woman aged 50 to 60 who had recovered from COVID-19. Specimen: PBMCs or T cells enriched from blood (not recorded which). The chain links TRBV18 to TRBJ2-3; D gene uncertain. The CDR3 DNA sequence: TGTGCCAGCTCACCGTTCCTACGCACAGATACGCAGTATTTT. This encodes CASSPFLRTDTQYF.